Listed here is a single T cell receptor beta chain. What it recognizes is unknown. Here immunoSEQ multiplex PCR was the method, and the copy in TCRdb shows in-frame clones only, minus some. The sample holds 60,000 to 65,000 clones, 80% to 90% seen once. The junction had 8 bases not matched to a gene; V was cut back by 2 bases and J by 4 bases. This CDR3 is built from 16 residues. The germline V gene encodes CDR1 KGHSH and CDR2 LQKENI. This record comes from a study of OX40 agonist ivuxolimab in advanced cancers. Study at large: The dose-escalation cohort was approximately 80% male, with a mean age of around 60 years, ranging about 23 to 90.

General study points: A proportion of nonresponders additionally exhibited low normalized T-cell clonal expansion. The investigators did not determine what antigen specificity the expanded peripheral T cells had. CD4+ and CD8+ blood T cells expanded clonally by week 6 at 0.1 to 3.0 mg/kg.

The receptor's source is an adult with an advanced solid tumor such as melanoma, head and neck, liver or kidney cancer. Sequencing used CD4+ or CD8+ T cells sorted from blood, obtained in a trial of the OX40 agonist ivuxolimab. V and J are TRBV18 and TRBJ1-2, with TRBD1 identical over 9 bases. Written as DNA, the CDR3 is TGTGCCAGCTCACCAGTGGGACAGGGATCTCCCTATGGCTACACCTTC. Residues: CASSPVGQGSPYGYTF.